This T cell receptor beta chain was sequenced for a study of T cells in Graves' hyperthyroidism and ophthalmopathy. The study's findings and limits: Among clonotypes expanded in thyroid above 0.001, most were also found in blood.

In germline, CDR1 is SGHDT, CDR2 YYEEEE. The CDR3 covers 12 residues. The germline V and J ends were trimmed by 0 bases and 7 bases, with 7 bases remaining between them. With regard to this clonotype: Its antigen is not identified.

Stability of Graves' hyperthyroidism was defined as absent ophthalmopathy progression within 18 months. These patients, aged 18 to 65, had recently diagnosed hyperthyroidism lasting under 2 months. The study left out patients who had uncontrolled infection, other autoimmune disease, pregnancy or lactation. Amplification of TCR beta CDR3 regions used RNA as the template. An initial round of RT-PCR targeting the TCR CDR3 relied on the HTBI primer set. TCRdb analysed the multiplex PCR reads with MiXCR anew, one entry per CDR3 protein. The sample lists around 420,000 distinct CDR3 sequences; approximately 15% were seen once.

This TCR was sampled from a woman aged 18-29 years with Graves' hyperthyroidism. Sequencing was done on a sample of blood. J is TRBJ1-1 and V is TRBV5-6; no definite D call. CDR3 nucleotides: TGTGCCAGCAGCTTGGCAGCAGGTGAAGCTTTCTTT. Protein product: CASSLAAGEAFF.